One T cell receptor beta chain is described in this entry. This sample stems from a study of blood T cell repertoires in COVID-19. Looking at the study overall: Whether acute or convalescent, the COVID-19 samples came from the United States, Italy and Spain.

Original analysis: How many nucleated cells were present was estimated from reference gene primer amplification. Using immunoSEQ multiplex PCR, the repertoire was profiled, and TCRdb retains in-frame clones only, with some absent. V and J calls and clone size are given by that table; D and trimming were obtained from the DNA. The sample comprises tens of thousands of clones, around 84% of which are singletons, and approximately 36% rests with the top ten. This sequence originates from a man at least 80 years old with acute or convalescent COVID-19. The sequencing input was peripheral blood.

In nucleotides, the CDR3 is TGTGCCAGCAGCTTAGAGGGTAGCGGGGGCAACAATGAGCAGTTCTTC. The encoded protein is CASSLEGSGGNNEQFF. The gene calls are TRBV11-3 and TRBJ2-1; 9 positions agree with TRBD2. Trimming removed 0 bases from V and 5 bases from J; junction bases left unmatched: 5. Germline values: CDR1 SGHNT, CDR2 YENEEA. This CDR3 contains 16 residues.